What follows is one T cell receptor (beta chain) and its context. Its antigen is unknown. The sample comes from a study of beta chain features in type 1 diabetes. Broader study findings: A potential PCR bias toward shorter templates would be equal in patient and control samples. TCRB rearrangement may or may not be influenced by HLA type; here this remained unresolved.

Expressed TCRB transcripts were sequenced after all isolated RNA was converted to cDNA. Average reads per stem cell-like memory T cell sample were about 1 million. The table came from immunoSEQ multiplex PCR; TCRdb's copy has only in-frame clones and leaves some out. The sample holds 65,000 to 100,000 clones, roughly a third seen once. Germline-derived CDR1 and CDR2 are LGHNA and YNFKEQ. The length of the CDR3 is 20 residues. The V and J ends lost 1 base and 2 bases, in that order; junction bases with no gene match: 16. CD4+ naive, central memory, regulatory and stem cell-like memory cells were sorted via CD45RO/CCR7/CD25/CD127/CD95/CD27.

This chain joins TRBV4-2 and TRBJ2-3; 9 bases align to TRBD2. Sequencing used stem cell memory CD4+ T cells from blood. The source of this sequence is a woman younger than 35 in good health. CDR3 amino acids: CASSQASSSGRMGYTDTQYF. DNA for the CDR3: TGTGCCAGCAGCCAAGCGTCGTCCAGCGGGAGGATGGGGTACACAGATACGCAGTATTTT.